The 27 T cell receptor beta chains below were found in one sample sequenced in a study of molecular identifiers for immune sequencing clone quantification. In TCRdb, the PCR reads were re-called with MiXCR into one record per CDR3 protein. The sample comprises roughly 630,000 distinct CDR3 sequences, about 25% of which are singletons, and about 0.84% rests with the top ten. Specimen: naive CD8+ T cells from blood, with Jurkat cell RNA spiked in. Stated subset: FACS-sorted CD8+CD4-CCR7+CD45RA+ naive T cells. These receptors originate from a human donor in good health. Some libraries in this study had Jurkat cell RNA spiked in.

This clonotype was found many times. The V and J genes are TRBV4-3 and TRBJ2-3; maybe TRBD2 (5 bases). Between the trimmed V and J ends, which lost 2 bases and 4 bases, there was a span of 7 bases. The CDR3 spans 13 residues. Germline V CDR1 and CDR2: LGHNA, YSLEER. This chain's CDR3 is CASSQSSSDTQYF. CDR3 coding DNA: TGCGCCAGCAGCCAATCTAGCTCAGATACGCAGTATTTT.

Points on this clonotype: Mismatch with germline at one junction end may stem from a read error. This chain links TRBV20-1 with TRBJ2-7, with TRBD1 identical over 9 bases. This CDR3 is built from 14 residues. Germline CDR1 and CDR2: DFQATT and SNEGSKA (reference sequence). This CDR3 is CSARRDRASYAQYF. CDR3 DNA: TGCAGTGCTAGAAGGGACAGGGCCTCCTACGCGCAGTACTTC.

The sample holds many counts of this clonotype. The CDR3 spells CASSLHNTAGPEQYF. As DNA, the CDR3 is TGTGCCAGCAGTTTACATAACACGGCGGGGCCCGAGCAGTACTTC. This rearrangement joins TRBV28 to TRBJ2-7; TRBD2 is a possible D gene (6 bases). The CDR3 is 15 residues long. The germline V gene encodes CDR1 MDHEN and CDR2 SYDVKM. V was pared by 2 bases and J by 6 bases, with 17 bases between.

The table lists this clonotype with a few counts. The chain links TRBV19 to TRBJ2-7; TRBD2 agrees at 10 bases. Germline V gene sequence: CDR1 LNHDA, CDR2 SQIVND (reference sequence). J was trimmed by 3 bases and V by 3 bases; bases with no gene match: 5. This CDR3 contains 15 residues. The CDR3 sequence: CASSISSGGRYEQYF. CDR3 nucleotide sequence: TGTGCCAGTAGTATCTCTAGCGGGGGCCGCTACGAGCAGTACTTC.

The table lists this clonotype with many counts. In DNA form, the CDR3 reads TGTGCCAGCAGCCATCCGCAGAACACAGATACGCAGTATTTT. This gives the protein CASSHPQNTDTQYF. V usage is TRBV16 and J usage is TRBJ2-3; D not resolved. Germline V gives CDR1 KGHSY, CDR2 FQNENV. This CDR3 region has 14 residues. The V end lost 3 bases, the J end lost 2 bases, and 9 bases lay between the germline ends.

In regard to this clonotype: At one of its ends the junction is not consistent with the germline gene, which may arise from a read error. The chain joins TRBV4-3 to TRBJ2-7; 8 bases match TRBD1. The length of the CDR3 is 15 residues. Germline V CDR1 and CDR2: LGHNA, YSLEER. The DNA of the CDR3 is TGCGCCAGCAACCAAGATCAGGGGGCGCCTTACGAGCAGTACTTC. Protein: CASNQDQGAPYEQYF.

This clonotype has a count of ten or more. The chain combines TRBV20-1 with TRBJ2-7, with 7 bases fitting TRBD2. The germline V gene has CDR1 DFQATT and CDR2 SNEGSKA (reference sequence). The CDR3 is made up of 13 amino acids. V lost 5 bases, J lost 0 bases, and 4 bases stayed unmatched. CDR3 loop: CSAPGTTSYEQYF. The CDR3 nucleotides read TGCAGTGCTCCCGGGACTACCTCCTACGAGCAGTACTTC.

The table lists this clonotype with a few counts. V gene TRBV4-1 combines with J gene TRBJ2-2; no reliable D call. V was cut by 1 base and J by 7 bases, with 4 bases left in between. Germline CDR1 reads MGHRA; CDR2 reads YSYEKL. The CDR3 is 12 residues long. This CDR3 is CASSQVGGELFF. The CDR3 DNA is TGCGCCAGCAGCCAAGTGGGCGGGGAGCTGTTTTTT.

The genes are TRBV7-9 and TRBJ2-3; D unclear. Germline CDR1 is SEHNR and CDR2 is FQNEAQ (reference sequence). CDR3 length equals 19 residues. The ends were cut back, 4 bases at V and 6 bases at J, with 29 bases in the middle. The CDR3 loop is CASSSTTLRASSTMDTQYF. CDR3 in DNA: TGTGCCAGCAGCTCTACAACGTTACGGGCCAGCAGCACAATGGATACGCAGTATTTT.

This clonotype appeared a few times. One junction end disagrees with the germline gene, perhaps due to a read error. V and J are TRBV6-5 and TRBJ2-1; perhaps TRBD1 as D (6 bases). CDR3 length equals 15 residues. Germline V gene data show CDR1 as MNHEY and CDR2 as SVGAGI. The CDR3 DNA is TGTGCCGGCAGTTTTGGCCAGGGGACCTACAATGAGCAGTTCTTC. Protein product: CAGSFGQGTYNEQFF.

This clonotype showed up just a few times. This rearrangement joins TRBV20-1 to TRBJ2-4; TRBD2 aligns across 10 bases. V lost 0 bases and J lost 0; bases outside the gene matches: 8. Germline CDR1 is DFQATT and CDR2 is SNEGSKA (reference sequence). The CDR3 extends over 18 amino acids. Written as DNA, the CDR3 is TGCAGTGCTAGAGATAGGGTAGCGGGGGGACTAGCCAAAAACATTCAGTACTTC. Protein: CSARDRVAGGLAKNIQYF.

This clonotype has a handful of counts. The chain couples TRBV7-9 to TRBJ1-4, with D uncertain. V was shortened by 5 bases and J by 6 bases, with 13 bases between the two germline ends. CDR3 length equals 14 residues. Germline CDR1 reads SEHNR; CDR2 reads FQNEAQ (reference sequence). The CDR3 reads CASSAGGADEKLFF. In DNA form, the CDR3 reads TGTGCCAGCAGCGCAGGTGGAGCGGATGAAAAACTGTTTTTT.

This chain's CDR3 is CASSVAKLSGYNEQFF. The CDR3, as DNA: TGTGCCAGCAGCGTAGCAAAATTGTCGGGGTACAATGAGCAGTTCTTC. The rearrangement uses TRBV9 and TRBJ2-1; a possible D gene is TRBD2 (5 bases). CDR1 and CDR2 from the germline V gene are SGDLS and YYNGEE. Trimming pared 0 bases from V and 4 bases from J, leaving 14 bases between. CDR3 length: 16 amino acids.

CDR3 protein: CSARKTGLDYGYTF. The CDR3 DNA reads as TGCAGTGCTAGAAAAACAGGTCTGGACTATGGCTACACCTTC. The chain links TRBV20-1 to TRBJ1-2, with D possibly matching TRBD1 (5 bases). V lost 2 bases, J lost 3 bases, and 13 bases lay in between. The CDR3 runs 14 residues. Germline V gene lookup returns CDR1 DFQATT and CDR2 SNEGSKA (reference sequence).

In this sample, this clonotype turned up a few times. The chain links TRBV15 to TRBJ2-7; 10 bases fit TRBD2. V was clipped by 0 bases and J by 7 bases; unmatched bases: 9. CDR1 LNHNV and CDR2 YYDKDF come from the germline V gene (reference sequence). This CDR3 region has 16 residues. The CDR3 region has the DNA TGTGCCACCAGCAGAGATAGAGCGGGAGGGCCTGGGGAGCAGTACTTC. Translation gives CATSRDRAGGPGEQYF.

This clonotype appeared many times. CDR3: CALGDPASDTQYF. The CDR3 DNA reads as TGTGCCCTCGGGGACCCAGCATCGGATACGCAGTATTTT. The chain recombines TRBV19 with TRBJ2-3; D might be TRBD1 or TRBD2, each matching 5 bases. Germline V CDR1 and CDR2: LNHDA, SQIVND (reference sequence). The CDR3 contains 13 residues. The V and J ends lost 11 bases and 6 bases respectively, with 18 bases between them. The whole variable domain, filled in from reference TRBV19 and TRBJ2-3, reads DGGITQSPKYLFRKEGQNVTLSCEQNLNHDAMYWYRQDPGQGLRLIYYSQIVNDFQKGDIAEGYSVSREKKESFPLTVTSAQKNPTAFYLCALGDPASDTQYFGPGTRLTVL.

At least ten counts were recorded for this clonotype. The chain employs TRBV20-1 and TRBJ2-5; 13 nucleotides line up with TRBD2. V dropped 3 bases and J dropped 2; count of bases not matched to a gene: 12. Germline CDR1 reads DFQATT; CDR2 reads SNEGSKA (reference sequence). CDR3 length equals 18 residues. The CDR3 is CSARAGTSGAPPQETQYF. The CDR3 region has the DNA TGCAGTGCTAGGGCCGGGACTAGCGGGGCTCCACCGCAAGAGACCCAGTACTTC.

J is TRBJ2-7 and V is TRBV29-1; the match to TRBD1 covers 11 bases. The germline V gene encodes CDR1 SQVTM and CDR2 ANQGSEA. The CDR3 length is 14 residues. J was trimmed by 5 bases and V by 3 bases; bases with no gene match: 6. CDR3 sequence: CSVDGGQGAHEQYF. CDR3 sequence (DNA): TGCAGCGTTGACGGAGGACAGGGGGCGCACGAGCAGTACTTC.

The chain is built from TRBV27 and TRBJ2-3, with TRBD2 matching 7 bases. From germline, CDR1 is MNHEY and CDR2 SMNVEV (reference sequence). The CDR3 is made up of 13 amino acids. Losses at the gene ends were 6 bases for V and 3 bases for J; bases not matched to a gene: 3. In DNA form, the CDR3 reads TGTGCCAGCAGACTAGCGCTTACAGATACGCAGTATTTT. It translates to CASRLALTDTQYF.

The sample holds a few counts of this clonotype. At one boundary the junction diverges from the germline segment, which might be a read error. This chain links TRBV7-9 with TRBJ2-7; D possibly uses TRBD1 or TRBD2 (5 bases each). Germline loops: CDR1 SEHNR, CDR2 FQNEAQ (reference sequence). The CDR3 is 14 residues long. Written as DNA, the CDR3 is TGTGCCAGCAGCCACGCAGGGACCCCATACGAGCAGCACTTC. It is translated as CASSHAGTPYEQHF.

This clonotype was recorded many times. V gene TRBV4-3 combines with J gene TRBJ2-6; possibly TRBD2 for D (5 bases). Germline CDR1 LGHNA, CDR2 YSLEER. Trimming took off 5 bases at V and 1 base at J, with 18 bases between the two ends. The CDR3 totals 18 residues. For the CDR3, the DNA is TGCGCCAGCAGCTCCCCCGGGGTGGCAGAATCTGGGGCCAACGTCCTGACTTTC. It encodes CASSSPGVAESGANVLTF.

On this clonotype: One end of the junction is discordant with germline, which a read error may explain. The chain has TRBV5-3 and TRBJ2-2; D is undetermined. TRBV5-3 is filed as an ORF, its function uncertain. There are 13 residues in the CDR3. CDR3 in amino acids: CASSSDILGELFF. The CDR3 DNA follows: TGTGCCAGCAGCTCGGATATACTCGGGGAGCTGTTTTTT.

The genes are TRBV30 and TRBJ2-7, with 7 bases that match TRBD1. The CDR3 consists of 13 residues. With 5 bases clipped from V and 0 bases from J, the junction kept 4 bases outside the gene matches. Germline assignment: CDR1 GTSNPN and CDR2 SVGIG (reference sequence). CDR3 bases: TGTGCCTGGTACCGACAGGGCTCCTACGAGCAGTACTTC. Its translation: CAWYRQGSYEQYF.

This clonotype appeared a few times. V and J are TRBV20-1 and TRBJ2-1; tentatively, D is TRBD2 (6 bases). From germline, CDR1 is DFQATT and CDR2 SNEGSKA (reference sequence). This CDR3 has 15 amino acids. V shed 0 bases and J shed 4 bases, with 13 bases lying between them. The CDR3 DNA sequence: TGCAGTGCTAGAGATATCCGGGAGCTTTACAATGAGCAGTTCTTC. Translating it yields CSARDIRELYNEQFF.

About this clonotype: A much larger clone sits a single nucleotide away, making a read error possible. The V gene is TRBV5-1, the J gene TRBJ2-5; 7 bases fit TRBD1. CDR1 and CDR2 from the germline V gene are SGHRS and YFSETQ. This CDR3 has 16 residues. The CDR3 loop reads CASSQWPGTDQETQCF. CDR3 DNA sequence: TGCGCCAGCAGCCAATGGCCCGGGACAGACCAAGAGACCCAGTGCTTC. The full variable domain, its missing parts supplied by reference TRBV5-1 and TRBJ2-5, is KAGVTQTPRYLIKTRGQQVTLSCSPISGHRSVSWYQQTPGQGLQFLFEYFSETQRNKGNFPGRFSGRQFSNSRSEMNVSTLELGDSALYLCASSQWPGTDQETQCFGPGTRLLVL.

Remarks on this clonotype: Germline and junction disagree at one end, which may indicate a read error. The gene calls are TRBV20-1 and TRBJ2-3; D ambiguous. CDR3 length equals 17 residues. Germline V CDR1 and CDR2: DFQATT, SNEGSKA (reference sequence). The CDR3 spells CSARDLVGWCLVDTQYF. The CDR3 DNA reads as TGCAGTGCTAGAGACCTGGTAGGGTGGTGCCTGGTAGATACTCAGTATTTT.

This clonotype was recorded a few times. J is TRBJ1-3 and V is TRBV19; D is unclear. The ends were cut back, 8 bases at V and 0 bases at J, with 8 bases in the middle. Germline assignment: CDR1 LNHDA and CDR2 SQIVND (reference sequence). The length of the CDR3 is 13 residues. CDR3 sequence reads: CASYDYSGNTIYF. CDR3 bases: TGTGCCAGTTACGACTACTCTGGAAACACCATATATTTT. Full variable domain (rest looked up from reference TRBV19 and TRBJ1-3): DGGITQSPKYLFRKEGQNVTLSCEQNLNHDAMYWYRQDPGQGLRLIYYSQIVNDFQKGDIAEGYSVSREKKESFPLTVTSAQKNPTAFYLCASYDYSGNTIYFGEGSWLTVV.